The rows below give T cell receptor beta chains drawn from one sample of a study of blood T cell repertoires in COVID-19. Sequencing was performed with immunoSEQ multiplex PCR; in TCRdb, only in-frame clones are kept and a portion is missing. The sample lists about 83,000 clones; around three quarters were seen once. Sequenced input: peripheral blood. The receptors originated from a woman at least 80 years old with active or convalescent COVID-19. The CDR3 runs from the conserved cysteine through the conserved F or W. D genes are given only for firm matches. A row's size may be missing; if present it is once, few, many or a size class.

.	TRBV5-1	TRBD1	TRBJ2-2	CASSPRTGGNTGELFF	TGCGCCAGCAGCCCTAGGACAGGGGGCAACACCGGGGAGCTGTTTTTT
once	TRBV5-1	.	TRBJ2-7	CASSLQVNVYEQYF	TGCGCCAGCAGCTTACAGGTGAATGTATACGAGCAGTACTTC
.	TRBV6-2/TRBV6-3	.	TRBJ1-5	CASSYSSLNQPQHF	TGTGCCAGCAGTTACTCTTCCCTAAATCAGCCCCAGCATTTT
.	TRBV10-1	TRBD1	TRBJ2-7	CASSESTGTGVNEQYF	TGCGCCAGCAGTGAGTCAACCGGGACAGGGGTAAACGAGCAGTACTTC
.	TRBV18	.	TRBJ1-6	CASSPLPGSIGSPLHF	TGTGCCAGCTCACCACTCCCAGGGTCTATAGGGTCACCCCTCCACTTT
.	TRBV25-1	TRBD2	TRBJ2-3	CASSEFTGGVDTQYF	TGTGCCAGCAGTGAATTTACGGGGGGGGTAGATACGCAGTATTTT
few	TRBV9	TRBD1	TRBJ1-5	CASSGTGDNQPQHF	TGTGCCAGCAGCGGGACAGGGGACAATCAGCCCCAGCATTTT
.	TRBV11-2	.	TRBJ1-1	CASSLIREAEAFF	TGTGCCAGCAGCCTGATCAGGGAGGCTGAAGCTTTCTTT
.	TRBV3-1/TRBV3-2	TRBD1	TRBJ1-5	CASSFPGQRLRNGNQPQHF	TGTGCCAGCAGCTTTCCGGGACAGCGCCTGAGGAATGGCAATCAGCCCCAGCATTTT
.	TRBV28	TRBD1	TRBJ1-2	CASSRTGAFYGYTF	TGTGCCAGCAGTCGGACAGGGGCCTTCTATGGCTACACCTTC
.	TRBV7-2	TRBD2	TRBJ2-2	CASSHGTSGLYGELFF	TGTGCCAGCAGCCACGGGACTAGCGGACTATACGGGGAGCTGTTTTTT
.	TRBV27	TRBD1	TRBJ1-2	CASRDRGSGYGYTF	TGTGCCAGCAGAGACAGGGGCTCAGGTTATGGCTACACCTTC
.	TRBV2	TRBD1	TRBJ1-4	CASSFTGAGEKLFF	TGTGCCAGCAGTTTTACAGGGGCAGGTGAAAAACTGTTTTTT
.	TRBV7-2	TRBD1	TRBJ1-5	CASTFTGAHQPQHF	TGTGCCAGCACCTTTACAGGGGCTCATCAGCCCCAGCATTTT
.	TRBV2	.	TRBJ1-6	CASSEAIRDSPLHF	TGTGCCAGCAGTGAAGCGATCAGGGATTCACCCCTCCACTTT
.	TRBV2	.	TRBJ1-2	CARAPSTAYGYTF	TGTGCCAGAGCCCCATCCACAGCCTATGGCTACACCTTC
.	TRBV30	TRBD1	TRBJ1-1	CAGSGTGDVSTEAFF	TGTGCCGGATCCGGGACAGGGGATGTATCCACTGAAGCTTTCTTT
.	TRBV5-8	.	TRBJ2-7	CASSFSRSYEQYF	TGTGCCAGCAGCTTTTCTAGATCCTACGAGCAGTACTTC
.	TRBV5-4	.	TRBJ2-5	CASSSSRTNLQETQYF	TGTGCCAGCAGCTCCTCGAGGACTAATCTCCAAGAGACCCAGTACTTC
.	TRBV5-4	.	TRBJ1-2	CASSFTDDYGYTF	TGTGCCAGCAGCTTTACAGATGACTATGGCTACACCTTC
.	TRBV5-6	TRBD1	TRBJ1-5	CASSSTLRGRNQPQHF	TGTGCCAGCAGCTCTACCCTCAGGGGGCGGAATCAGCCCCAGCATTTT
.	TRBV6-6	.	TRBJ1-2	CASQDRFYGYTF	TGTGCCAGTCAAGACAGGTTCTATGGCTACACCTTC
.	TRBV7-6	TRBD1	TRBJ2-7	CASSPTGYGYEQYF	TGTGCCAGCAGCCCGACAGGGTATGGCTACGAGCAGTACTTC
few	TRBV7-2	.	TRBJ1-5	CASSTGISNQPQHF	TGTGCCAGCAGTACAGGGATTAGCAATCAGCCCCAGCATTTT
many	TRBV28	.	TRBJ1-2	CASSFINYGYTF	TGTGCCAGTTCCTTTATTAACTATGGCTACACCTTC
.	TRBV9	TRBD2	TRBJ2-2	CASSVGLAGGQNTGELFF	TGTGCCAGCAGCGTAGGACTAGCGGGGGGACAGAACACCGGGGAGCTGTTTTTT
few	TRBV6-2/TRBV6-3	.	TRBJ1-3	CASSPGPQGAGNTIYF	TGTGCCAGCAGCCCCGGTCCCCAAGGAGCCGGAAACACCATATATTTT
once	TRBV11-2	.	TRBJ2-3	CASSLRSNTDTQYF	TGTGCCAGCAGCTTGAGAAGTAACACAGATACGCAGTATTTT
.	TRBV12-3/TRBV12-4	TRBD1	TRBJ2-1	CASSLGQGNEQFF	TGTGCCAGCAGCCTCGGACAGGGCAATGAGCAGTTCTTC
.	TRBV6-6	TRBD1	TRBJ1-5	CASSYSTPGGGQPQHF	TGTGCCAGCAGTTACTCGACGCCAGGGGGCGGACAGCCCCAGCATTTT
.	TRBV6-6	TRBD2	TRBJ2-5	CASTTRGGRSQETQYF	TGTGCCAGCACCACTCGCGGGGGGAGGAGTCAAGAGACCCAGTACTTC
.	TRBV2	.	TRBJ2-7	CASTLVRDYEQYF	TGTGCCAGCACCCTAGTCCGGGACTACGAGCAGTACTTC
.	TRBV3-1/TRBV3-2	.	TRBJ2-1	CASSQDSGKQFF	TGTGCCAGCAGCCAAGACTCAGGAAAGCAGTTCTTC
once	TRBV3-1/TRBV3-2	.	TRBJ2-1	CASSQAYQALFF	TGTGCCAGCAGCCAAGCCTACCAAGCCCTTTTCTTC
.	TRBV5-1	.	TRBJ2-3	CASSLAGRDTQYF	TGCGCCAGCAGCTTGGCCGGGAGAGATACGCAGTATTTT
.	TRBV4-3	.	TRBJ2-6	CASSQDIVSGANVLTF	TGCGCCAGCAGCCAGGACATAGTCTCTGGGGCCAACGTCCTGACTTTC
.	TRBV19	.	TRBJ2-1	CASSIEDSRYNEQFF	TGTGCCAGTAGTATCGAGGACTCCCGTTACAATGAGCAGTTCTTC
.	TRBV28	TRBD1	TRBJ2-4	CASSPTGLVAKNIQYF	TGTGCCAGCAGTCCGACAGGGCTGGTAGCCAAAAACATTCAGTACTTC
.	TRBV6-5	.	TRBJ2-7	CASSWGVPYEQYF	TGTGCCAGCAGTTGGGGGGTCCCCTACGAGCAGTACTTC
.	TRBV4-1	.	TRBJ2-7	CASSQEIGASSYEQYF	TGCGCCAGCAGCCAAGAGATAGGGGCTAGCTCCTACGAGCAGTACTTC
many	TRBV27	.	TRBJ1-6	CASSLGQSLNPLHF	TGTGCCAGCAGTTTAGGCCAGTCCCTTAATCCCCTCCACTTT
few	TRBV7-7	TRBD1	TRBJ2-5	CASSPGTGGLGETQYF	TGTGCTAGCAGCCCCGGGACAGGGGGCTTAGGAGAGACCCAGTACTTC
.	TRBV30	TRBD1	TRBJ1-1	CAYRTGGNTEAFF	TGTGCCTACAGGACAGGGGGGAACACTGAAGCTTTCTTT
.	TRBV12-3/TRBV12-4	.	TRBJ1-5	CASSLEIDQPQHF	TGTGCCAGCAGTTTGGAGATTGATCAGCCCCAGCATTTT